The rows below give T cell receptor beta chains drawn from one sample of a study of cytomegalovirus exposure and HLA in healthy donors. The table came from immunoSEQ multiplex PCR; TCRdb's copy has only in-frame clones and leaves some out. The sample shows around 150,000 clones, 80% of them seen only once. Input material: PBMCs. These receptors were collected from a man under 40 in good health and CMV-seronegative. The CDR3 runs from the conserved cysteine through the conserved F or W. D genes are given only for firm matches. Not all rows give a size; the values are once, few, many and, for expanded clones, a class.

D gene | clone size | J gene | V gene | CDR3 protein | CDR3 DNA
. | few | TRBJ2-7 | TRBV4-1 | CASSQGGSYEQYF | TGCGCCAGCAGCCAGGGGGGAAGCTACGAGCAGTACTTC
TRBD1 | once | TRBJ1-1 | TRBV10-2 | CASTSQDRDTEAFF | TGCGCCAGCACCTCCCAAGACAGGGACACTGAAGCTTTCTTT
TRBD2 | . | TRBJ2-1 | TRBV9 | CASSVGLATYNEQFF | TGTGCCAGCAGCGTAGGACTAGCTACTTACAATGAGCAGTTCTTC
. | . | TRBJ2-7 | TRBV6-4 | CASLYPEPGEQYF | TGTGCCAGCCTGTATCCCGAACCGGGAGAGCAGTACTTC
TRBD1 | . | TRBJ2-1 | TRBV29-1 | CSVQFTRGQGTNEQFF | TGCAGCGTGCAATTCACGCGGGGACAGGGGACTAATGAGCAGTTCTTC
. | . | TRBJ2-2 | TRBV9 | CASSVVQGQTGELFF | TGTGCCAGCAGCGTAGTCCAGGGTCAGACCGGGGAGCTGTTTTTT
. | . | TRBJ1-5 | TRBV6-6 | CASSWGERPQHF | TGTGCCAGCAGTTGGGGGGAGCGGCCCCAGCATTTT
TRBD1 | . | TRBJ2-5 | TRBV7-6 | CASSDGQGNTQYF | TGTGCCAGCAGCGACGGACAGGGGAACACCCAGTACTTC
. | . | TRBJ1-3 | TRBV18 | CASSPLGRMAGNTIYF | TGTGCCAGCTCACCCCTGGGGAGAATGGCTGGAAACACCATATATTTT
. | . | TRBJ1-5 | TRBV7-2 | CASSLGRTFNQPQHF | TGTGCCAGCAGCTTAGGCAGGACATTCAATCAGCCCCAGCATTTT
. | . | TRBJ2-3 | TRBV30 | CAWSGGDTQYF | TGTGCCTGGAGTGGCGGGGATACGCAGTATTTT
. | . | TRBJ2-7 | TRBV5-1 | CASSLVSGNAREQYF | TGCGCCAGCAGCTTGGTTTCAGGGAATGCGAGGGAGCAGTACTTC
TRBD2 | . | TRBJ2-7 | TRBV7-8 | CASSFGLAGYEQYF | TGTGCCAGCAGCTTCGGACTAGCGGGCTACGAGCAGTACTTC
. | . | TRBJ2-3 | TRBV9 | CASSPFTDTQYF | TGTGCCAGCAGCCCTTTCACAGATACGCAGTATTTT
. | . | TRBJ2-3 | TRBV10-3 | CAISPGVENTDTQYF | TGTGCCATCAGTCCAGGGGTAGAGAACACAGATACGCAGTATTTT
TRBD2 | . | TRBJ2-1 | TRBV5-1 | CASSPGGSNEQFF | TGCGCCAGCAGCCCGGGGGGATCCAATGAGCAGTTCTTC
TRBD1 | . | TRBJ2-6 | TRBV7-2 | CASSFTGGGGANVLTF | TGTGCCAGCAGTTTCACAGGGGGTGGTGGGGCCAACGTCCTGACTTTC
TRBD2 | . | TRBJ2-7 | TRBV30 | CAWRSWTSDSYEQYF | TGTGCCTGGAGATCTTGGACTAGCGATTCCTACGAGCAGTACTTC
. | . | TRBJ1-1 | TRBV10-3 | CAIIGANTEAFF | TGTGCCATCATAGGGGCGAACACTGAAGCTTTCTTT
TRBD1 | . | TRBJ1-2 | TRBV28 | CASSPQGQGVIDYGYTF | TGTGCCAGCAGTCCACAGGGACAGGGGGTAATAGACTATGGCTACACCTTC
TRBD2 | once | TRBJ2-1 | TRBV5-1 | CATQALLSGSASNEQFF | TGCGCCACCCAAGCTCTACTCAGCGGGAGCGCCAGCAATGAGCAGTTCTTC
. | . | TRBJ2-2 | TRBV2 | CASSRTETGELFF | TGTGCCAGCAGCCGGACAGAGACCGGGGAGCTGTTTTTT
TRBD2 | . | TRBJ2-7 | TRBV10-2 | CASRAGAYEQYF | TGCGCCAGCAGGGCGGGGGCCTACGAGCAGTACTTC
. | few | TRBJ1-2 | TRBV7-2 | CASSHYLREGGYTF | TGTGCCAGCAGCCACTACCTTAGGGAGGGAGGCTACACCTTC
. | once | TRBJ1-1 | TRBV4-1 | CASSQWGVSEAFF | TGCGCCAGCAGCCAATGGGGGGTGTCTGAAGCTTTCTTT
. | . | TRBJ1-1 | TRBV6-5 | CASSPLWTEEAFF | TGTGCCAGCAGTCCTCTCTGGACAGAAGAAGCTTTCTTT
TRBD2 | . | TRBJ2-1 | TRBV7-9 | CASSPRGSSGRNEQFF | TGTGCCAGCAGCCCAAGGGGGTCTAGCGGGAGGAATGAGCAGTTCTTC
TRBD2 | once | TRBJ2-4 | TRBV28 | CASTPGTTKNIQYF | TGTGCCAGCACCCCCGGGACTACCAAAAACATTCAGTACTTC
TRBD1 | . | TRBJ1-4 | TRBV19 | CASSDRAIGATNEKLFF | TGTGCCAGTTCCGACAGGGCCATAGGGGCAACTAATGAAAAACTGTTTTTT
TRBD1 | once | TRBJ1-1 | TRBV18 | CASSPGPGGWGTEAFF | TGTGCCAGCTCACCAGGGCCAGGGGGCTGGGGGACTGAAGCTTTCTTT
TRBD2 | . | TRBJ2-7 | TRBV5-1 | CASSFEPAGGVYEQYF | TGCGCCAGCAGCTTCGAGCCCGCGGGAGGCGTCTACGAGCAGTACTTC
TRBD2 | . | TRBJ2-7 | TRBV2 | CASSERGYGAGGGEQYF | TGTGCCAGCAGTGAAAGGGGATATGGAGCGGGAGGGGGCGAGCAGTACTTC
. | once | TRBJ2-3 | TRBV2 | CASSVESMGTDTQYF | TGTGCCAGCAGTGTTGAGTCAATGGGCACAGATACGCAGTATTTT
. | . | TRBJ2-2 | TRBV28 | CASSLQGNTGELFF | TGTGCCAGCAGCCTTCAGGGGAACACCGGGGAGCTGTTTTTT
TRBD1 | . | TRBJ1-6 | TRBV30 | CAWSTGGTPLHF | TGTGCCTGGAGTACAGGGGGAACACCCCTCCACTTT
TRBD1 | . | TRBJ1-1 | TRBV11-2 | CASSQYRGGTEAFF | TGTGCCAGCAGCCAATACAGGGGAGGCACTGAAGCTTTCTTT
. | . | TRBJ2-2 | TRBV18 | CASSPRAFGGELFF | TGTGCCAGCTCACCACGGGCGTTCGGCGGGGAGCTGTTTTTT
TRBD1 | few | TRBJ1-2 | TRBV29-1 | CSVEVQGAGANYGYTF | TGCAGCGTTGAAGTTCAGGGGGCTGGAGCTAACTATGGCTACACCTTC
TRBD1 | . | TRBJ1-1 | TRBV11-2 | CASTQQTGGTEAFF | TGTGCCAGCACCCAACAAACAGGGGGAACTGAAGCTTTCTTT
. | few | TRBJ1-1 | TRBV28 | CASTPGHKAEAFF | TGTGCCAGCACTCCGGGACATAAAGCTGAAGCTTTCTTT
. | . | TRBJ2-5 | TRBV18 | CASSSSGVETQYF | TGTGCCAGCTCATCATCGGGGGTTGAGACCCAGTACTTC
TRBD2 | . | TRBJ2-2 | TRBV14 | CASSHGLAGNTGELFF | TGTGCCAGCAGCCACGGACTAGCGGGGAACACCGGGGAGCTGTTTTTT
TRBD2 | once | TRBJ2-7 | TRBV29-1 | CSVRGPSSGEQYF | TGCAGCGTTCGCGGACCCTCTAGCGGGGAGCAGTACTTC
. | . | TRBJ1-4 | TRBV28 | CASSSSTDEKLFF | TGTGCCAGCAGTTCCTCGACAGATGAAAAACTGTTTTTT
. | . | TRBJ2-3 | TRBV28 | CASRAFLSKAGTQYF | TGTGCCAGCCGTGCGTTTTTGTCGAAAGCAGGTACGCAGTATTTT
TRBD1 | . | TRBJ2-7 | TRBV7-2 | CASSPAGDRSSYEQYF | TGTGCCAGCAGCCCCGCCGGGGACAGGAGCTCCTACGAGCAGTACTTC
TRBD2 | . | TRBJ2-3 | TRBV4-2 | CASSYSLGGGRPGLGTQYF | TGTGCCAGCAGCTACTCCTTGGGGGGCGGGAGGCCTGGGCTGGGTACGCAGTATTTT
TRBD1 | . | TRBJ1-2 | TRBV9 | CASSVRTGQGYGYTF | TGTGCCAGCAGCGTGAGGACAGGTCAGGGCTATGGCTACACCTTC
. | . | TRBJ1-5 | TRBV30 | CAWSGLGGRWPQHF | TGTGCCTGGAGTGGCCTTGGTGGTAGATGGCCCCAGCATTTT
. | . | TRBJ2-2 | TRBV7-2 | CASSYRTGELFF | TGTGCCAGCAGTTATAGAACCGGGGAGCTGTTTTTT